These 22 T cell receptor beta chains came from one sample sequenced in a study of OX40 agonist ivuxolimab in advanced cancers. The repertoire was sequenced with immunoSEQ multiplex PCR; TCRdb's copy has only in-frame clones and lacks some. There are roughly 12,000 clones in the sample; about 81% occur only once, and over 13% lies in the top ten. This sample comprised CD4+ or CD8+ T cells sorted from blood, obtained in a trial of the OX40 agonist ivuxolimab. All receptors come from an adult with an advanced solid tumor such as melanoma, head and neck, liver or kidney cancer.

The chain uses TRBV28 and TRBJ2-1; D may correspond to TRBD1 or TRBD2 (5 bases each). The germline V gene encodes CDR1 MDHEN and CDR2 SYDVKM. The CDR3 is 15 amino acids. Trimming removed 4 bases at V and 2 bases at J, with 12 bases between. This chain's CDR3 is CASSWGRKAYNEQFF. The CDR3 DNA reads as TGTGCCAGCAGTTGGGGACGGAAAGCCTACAATGAGCAGTTCTTC.

The chain joins TRBV5-4 to TRBJ2-6; no firm D call. The germline V gene has CDR1 SGHNT and CDR2 YYREEE (reference sequence). Trimming removed 0 bases from V and 3 bases from J, with 4 bases in between. CDR3 length: 14 amino acids. This CDR3 is CASSLGYGANVLTF. CDR3 in DNA: TGTGCCAGCAGCTTGGGTTATGGGGCCAACGTCCTGACTTTC.

This clone was picked up a small number of times. The chain has TRBV6-1 and TRBJ2-7; TRBD1 matches 11 bases. Germline trimming cut 10 bases from V and 3 bases from J; bases unmatched to any gene: 2. The CDR3 sequence is 12 residues long. Germline V lookup: CDR1 MNHNS, CDR2 SASEGT. CDR3 sequence reads: CATGQGVYEQYF. CDR3 sequence (DNA): TGTGCCACGGGACAGGGGGTCTACGAGCAGTACTTC.

The chain couples TRBV4-1 to TRBJ1-6; TRBD1 is a possible D gene (5 bases). CDR1 is MGHRA, CDR2 YSYEKL, per germline. The germline V and J ends were trimmed by 5 bases and 10 bases, with 18 bases remaining between them. The CDR3 loop spans 15 amino acids. The CDR3 DNA sequence: TGCGCCAGCAGCTACGGACACCCCCAGGGATCACCCCTCCACTTT. Translating it yields CASSYGHPQGSPLHF.

This chain connects TRBV27 to TRBJ2-7; D not certain. CDR3 length: 13 residues. V gave up 6 bases and J gave up 3 bases, with 12 bases separating them. Germline CDR1 reads MNHEY; CDR2 reads SMNVEV (reference sequence). The CDR3 DNA is TGTGCCAGCAGCACCGGTGGAAACTACGAGCAGTACTTC. Encoded protein: CASSTGGNYEQYF.

The chain has TRBV6-5 and TRBJ2-3; either TRBD1 or TRBD2 may supply D (5 bases each). Germline-derived CDR1 and CDR2 are MNHEY and SVGAGI. Deletions cut 6 bases from V and 6 bases from J, with 19 bases between. This CDR3 is built from 15 residues. The CDR3 bases are TGTGCCAGCAGCCCAAGGGACGCTCCGGCGGATACGCAGTATTTT. Protein product: CASSPRDAPADTQYF.

This sequence joins TRBV15 and TRBJ2-5; D possibly corresponds to TRBD1 (6 bases). Trimming shortened V by 3 bases and J by 5 bases, and 10 bases separated the two germline ends. CDR1 LNHNV and CDR2 YYDKDF come from the germline V gene (reference sequence). The CDR3 is 13 residues long. The CDR3 spells CATSSDRGETQYF. The CDR3 coding sequence is TGTGCCACCAGCAGCGATAGGGGGGAGACCCAGTACTTC. Full variable domain (missing parts from reference TRBV15 and TRBJ2-5): DAMVIQNPRYQVTQFGKPVTLSCSQTLNHNVMYWYQQKSSQAPKLLFHYYDKDFNNEADTPDNFQSRRPNTSFCFLDIRSPGLGDTAMYLCATSSDRGETQYFGPGTRLLVL.

The chain employs TRBV7-2 and TRBJ1-5, with 9 bases matching TRBD1. CDR3 length: 15 residues. The V gene's germline CDR1 is SGHTA and CDR2 FQGNSA. Losses at the gene ends were 4 bases for V and 3 bases for J; bases not matched to a gene: 4. The CDR3 reads CASSYWTGVNQPQHF. The CDR3 DNA reads as TGTGCCAGCAGCTACTGGACAGGGGTCAATCAGCCCCAGCATTTT. Drawing the rest from reference TRBV7-2 and TRBJ1-5, the complete variable domain is GAGVSQSPSNKVTEKGKDVELRCDPISGHTALYWYRQSLGQGLEFLIYFQGNSAPDKSGLPSDRFSAERTGGSVSTLTIQRTQQEDSAVYLCASSYWTGVNQPQHFGDGTRLSIL.

V is TRBV27 and J is TRBJ1-2; no clear D gene. Germline V gives CDR1 MNHEY, CDR2 SMNVEV (reference sequence). Trimming pared 2 bases from V and 4 bases from J, leaving 11 bases between. This CDR3 comprises 14 residues. The CDR3 protein is CASSLRAGSYGYTF. DNA of the CDR3: TGTGCCAGCAGTTTAAGGGCAGGCTCCTATGGCTACACCTTC.

V usage is TRBV4-1 and J usage is TRBJ1-2, with D tentatively TRBD1 (6 bases). CDR3 length: 14 amino acids. Looked up from germline, CDR1 is MGHRA and CDR2 is YSYEKL. Trimming took off 0 bases at V and 6 bases at J, with 11 bases between the two ends. CDR3 in amino acids: CASSQDRGENGYTF. The CDR3 DNA sequence: TGCGCCAGCAGCCAAGACAGGGGCGAAAATGGCTACACCTTC.

The chain links TRBV10-3 to TRBJ2-7, with 7 bases fitting TRBD1. This CDR3 has 14 residues. Germline CDR1 ENHRY, CDR2 SYGVKD. Trimming at V came to 6 bases and at J to 1 base, leaving 6 bases not matched to a gene. CDR3: CAIRNSGQSYEQYF. The DNA of the CDR3 is TGTGCCATCAGAAACTCGGGACAGTCCTACGAGCAGTACTTC.

The chain has TRBV6-5 and TRBJ2-2; TRBD1 matches 7 bases. In germline, CDR1 is MNHEY, CDR2 SVGAGI. The CDR3 is made up of 14 amino acids. V lost 4 bases to trimming and J lost 4 bases; unmatched junction nucleotides: 3. CDR3 sequence reads: CASSSTGSTGELFF. The CDR3, as DNA: TGTGCCAGCAGTTCGACAGGGAGCACCGGGGAGCTGTTTTTT.

V and J are TRBV20-1 and TRBJ1-2; D is unresolved. The germline V gene has CDR1 DFQATT and CDR2 SNEGSKA (reference sequence). The CDR3 contains 10 residues. Trimming left V 6 bases short and J 4 bases short, with 6 bases between. The CDR3 is CSARIYGYTF. The CDR3 nucleotides are TGCAGTGCCAGGATCTATGGCTACACCTTC.

This chain joins TRBV6-5 and TRBJ2-2, with D hard to call. The CDR3 totals 16 residues. CDR1 and CDR2 (germline): MNHEY, SVGAGI. V lost 0 bases and J lost 6, with 14 bases in between. The CDR3 region has the DNA TGTGCCAGCAGTTACTCCCAAACCCGACGGGCCGGGGAGCTGTTTTTT. The encoded protein is CASSYSQTRRAGELFF.

The rearrangement joins TRBV7-2 to TRBJ1-5, with TRBD1 identical over 7 bases. V trimming: 4 bases; J trimming: 5 bases; junction bases outside the gene matches: 8. The V gene's germline CDR1 is SGHTA and CDR2 FQGNSA. The CDR3 sequence is 15 residues long. The CDR3 DNA reads TGTGCCAGCAGCTACTTAGACAGGGAGGATCAGCCCCAGCATTTT. Its translation: CASSYLDREDQPQHF.

The gene calls are TRBV4-2 and TRBJ1-1; D uncertain. Between the trimmed V and J ends, which lost 4 bases and 1 base, there was a span of 10 bases. The CDR3 covers 14 residues. Germline-derived CDR1 and CDR2 are LGHNA and YNFKEQ. The CDR3 DNA follows: TGTGCCAGCAGCCCCCGGGCAGGGAACACTGAAGCTTTCTTT. It is translated as CASSPRAGNTEAFF.

V is TRBV11-3 and J is TRBJ2-2; D call uncertain. Germline CDR1 SGHNT, CDR2 YENEEA. The CDR3 runs to 14 residues. V lost 5 bases to trimming and J lost 7 bases, with 14 bases between them. CDR3 loop: CASSPRGKNGELFF. CDR3 in DNA: TGTGCCAGCAGCCCGCGTGGGAAGAACGGGGAGCTGTTTTTT.

This chain joins TRBV9 and TRBJ2-2; the match to TRBD1 covers 8 bases. V shed 4 bases, J shed 5 bases, and the junction held 10 bases outside the gene matches. The germline gives CDR1 SGDLS, CDR2 YYNGEE. CDR3 length: 16 residues. CDR3 amino acids: CASSTDRVVITGELFF. CDR3 DNA: TGTGCCAGCAGCACGGACAGGGTAGTAATAACCGGGGAGCTGTTTTTT.

The chain combines TRBV27 with TRBJ2-1, with TRBD1 identical over 8 bases. This CDR3 comprises 13 residues. Germline loops: CDR1 MNHEY, CDR2 SMNVEV (reference sequence). Trimming took 8 bases from V and 5 from J; bases not matched to a gene: 5. In DNA, the CDR3 is TGTGCCAGCGGACAGGGACGCAACAATGAGCAGTTCTTC. It encodes CASGQGRNNEQFF.

Only a few counts were recorded for this clone. V and J are TRBV6-1 and TRBJ1-2; 7 bases match TRBD1. The CDR3 consists of 15 residues. V trimming: 5 bases; J trimming: 4 bases; junction bases outside the gene matches: 10. From germline, CDR1 is MNHNS and CDR2 SASEGT. CDR3 sequence (DNA): TGTGCCAGCAGTTCCCAGGGGGGCGGTGGCTATGGCTACACCTTC. Translation: CASSSQGGGGYGYTF.

By sample fraction, this clone is medium-sized. V usage is TRBV4-2 and J usage is TRBJ2-1; 14 bases align to TRBD2. Germline trimming cut 2 bases from V and 12 bases from J; bases unmatched to any gene: 21. Germline CDR1 LGHNA, CDR2 YNFKEQ. CDR3 length: 20 residues. DNA of the CDR3: TGTGCCAGCAGCCAATCTGCGGCGCTGGGTGGGACTAGCGGGAGTAGGGTGCAGTTCTTC. Translated: CASSQSAALGGTSGSRVQFF.

Judged by abundance, this clone is large. The CDR3 region has the DNA TGTGCCAGCAGTTACTCAGGACAGGGCAGCAATCAGCCCCAGCATTTT. This translates into CASSYSGQGSNQPQHF. The gene calls are TRBV6-5 and TRBJ1-5; 8 bases are a match to TRBD1. The trim removed 0 bases at V and 1 base at J, leaving 2 bases unmatched. The CDR3 extends over 16 amino acids. Germline CDR1 and CDR2: MNHEY and SVGAGI.